This TCR beta chain emerged from a study of OX40 agonist ivuxolimab in advanced cancers. About the research overall: Every 2 weeks, ivuxolimab was infused into the patients intravenously at between 0.01 and 10 mg/kg. Prior therapy, whether anti-PD-1, anti-PD-L1 or anti-CTLA-4, was allowed, and 30% to 40% had some. The study's findings and limits: CD4+ and CD8+ blood T cells expanded clonally by week 6 at 0.1 to 3.0 mg/kg.

Turning to this clone: Antigen specificity is unknown.

Assay used: immunoSEQ multiplex PCR; TCRdb lists only in-frame clones, some missing. The table shows around 72,000 clones, with roughly 80% occurring only once. Trimming removed 5 bases from V and 1 base from J; junction bases left unmatched: 4. The germline V gene has CDR1 MRHNA and CDR2 SNTAGT. The CDR3 covers 15 residues. The sequences come from CD4+ or CD8+ T cells sorted from blood, collected in a trial of the OX40 agonist ivuxolimab. The chain recombines TRBV6-4 with TRBJ2-7; 11 nucleotides line up with TRBD1. The source is an adult with an advanced solid tumor such as melanoma, head and neck, liver or kidney cancer. The CDR3 loop is CASSKDRGPSYEQYF. In DNA, the CDR3 is TGTGCCAGCAGTAAGGACAGGGGGCCTTCCTACGAGCAGTACTTC.